These 17 T cell receptor beta chains were all obtained from the same sample, sequenced in a study of CXCR3-negative and CXCR3-positive naive CD8 T cells. General observations from the study: A higher hydrophobicity marked the TRB CDR3s of CXCR3-positive naive cells versus CXCR3-negative naive cells.

UMI-tagged TRB cDNA libraries were built via 5' RACE. TCRdb re-called the 5' RACE reads, yielding one record per CDR3 amino acid sequence without DNA. This specimen shows some 99,000 distinct CDR3 sequences; the ten leading clones hold about 1%. Their target antigens are unknown. Sample: naive CXCR3+ CD8+ T cells from blood. Subset described: CD45RO-CCR7+CD27+CD95- naive CD8+ T cells expressing CXCR3 (TNR3+). Receptors originate from a human donor in good health. Some clones in this sample may be carry-over from other donors' samples.

V and J are TRBV28 and TRBJ1-1. Germline CDR1 is MDHEN and CDR2 is SYDVKM. The CDR3 runs to 16 residues. The CDR3: CASSLILFAGNTEAFF.

The genes are TRBV14 and TRBJ2-1; TCRdb selects TRBD1, and the lack of DNA leaves this call unchecked. This CDR3 is 16 amino acids long. Germline V gene lookup returns CDR1 SGHDN and CDR2 FVKESK. CDR3 protein: CASSQLPASTRDEQFF.

The chain combines TRBV12-3 or TRBV12-4 with TRBJ2-7; lacking DNA, the TRBD1 call made by TCRdb goes unchecked. This CDR3 contains 12 residues. CDR3 sequence: CASSLGGREQYF.

This chain links TRBV6-1 with TRBJ1-2; as DNA is missing, the TRBD1 call by TCRdb cannot be tested. This CDR3 region has 15 residues. The germline CDR1 and CDR2 sequences are MNHNS and SASEGT. The CDR3 spells CASRVRTSDYYGYTF.

The chain combines TRBV29-1 with TRBJ2-4; lacking DNA, the TRBD2 call made by TCRdb goes unchecked. CDR1 and CDR2 (germline): SQVTM, ANQGSEA. The CDR3 length is 15 residues. This CDR3 is CSVGGSGVTKNIQYF.

The chain combines TRBV7-8 with TRBJ1-2; TCRdb reports TRBD1, a call that lacks DNA to check it against. In germline, CDR1 is SGHVS, CDR2 FQNEAQ. The CDR3 sequence is 17 residues long. The CDR3 reads CASSSTPGGYLDYGYTF.

The V call is TRBV7-2, the J call TRBJ1-1; TCRdb indicates TRBD1, and absent DNA this call remains unverified. Looked up from germline, CDR1 is SGHTA and CDR2 is FQGNSA. The CDR3 is 14 residues long. CDR3: CASSNRGLYTEAFF.

The J gene is TRBJ2-7, the V gene TRBV4-1; without DNA, the TCRdb call of TRBD2 cannot be checked. The CDR3 spans 13 residues. CDR1 MGHRA and CDR2 YSYEKL come from the germline V gene. The CDR3 here is CASGPGGSYEQYF.

This sequence joins TRBV27 and TRBJ2-7. Germline-derived CDR1 and CDR2 are MNHEY and SMNVEV (reference sequence). CDR3 length equals 14 residues. The CDR3 sequence is CASSPQLKSYEQYF.

V usage is TRBV20-1 and J usage is TRBJ2-4; the D gene TCRdb calls, TRBD2, cannot be checked with no DNA. Germline V CDR1 and CDR2: DFQATT, SNEGSKA (reference sequence). The CDR3 is 12 residues long. The CDR3 region is CSARLGEGIQYF.

The CDR3 sequence: CASCLRRTADYEQYF. J is TRBJ2-7 and V is TRBV27; TCRdb calls TRBD1, which cannot be checked without DNA. Per germline, CDR1 MNHEY and CDR2 SMNVEV (reference sequence). The CDR3 length is 15 residues.

The chain uses TRBV5-1 and TRBJ2-3; TCRdb outputs TRBD2, but without DNA this stays unchecked. The CDR3 has 16 residues. Germline CDR1 is SGHRS and CDR2 is YFSETQ. The CDR3 sequence: CASSLEAGGSADTQYF.

This chain joins TRBV20-1 and TRBJ1-5; there is no DNA to check the TCRdb D call of TRBD1. Germline lookup yields CDR1 DFQATT and CDR2 SNEGSKA (reference sequence). CDR3 size: 14 residues. CDR3 loop: CSVTGSYSNQPQHF.

The chain has TRBV2 and TRBJ2-2; the TCRdb call, TRBD2, lacks DNA for checking. CDR1 SNHLY and CDR2 FYNNEI come from the germline V gene. The CDR3 sequence is 17 residues long. The CDR3 loop reads CASSGTTSGSMGGELFF.

V usage is TRBV6-5 and J usage is TRBJ1-3. Germline assignment: CDR1 MNHEY and CDR2 SVGAGI. The CDR3 length is 13 residues. The CDR3 loop reads CASSYSDSNTIYF.

This chain links TRBV5-1 with TRBJ2-7; TCRdb lists TRBD1, though no DNA is available to test this call. The CDR3 contains 14 residues. Germline V gene data show CDR1 as SGHRS and CDR2 as YFSETQ. The CDR3 sequence is CASSSGTVYYEQYF. The full variable domain, its missing parts supplied by reference TRBV5-1 and TRBJ2-7, is KAGVTQTPRYLIKTRGQQVTLSCSPISGHRSVSWYQQTPGQGLQFLFEYFSETQRNKGNFPGRFSGRQFSNSRSEMNVSTLELGDSALYLCASSSGTVYYEQYFGPGTRLTVT.

The V and J genes are TRBV6-4 and TRBJ2-2; TCRdb indicates TRBD1, and absent DNA this call remains unverified. The CDR3 runs to 16 residues. Per germline, CDR1 MRHNA and CDR2 SNTAGT. The CDR3 sequence: CASSDSSRDLTGELFF.